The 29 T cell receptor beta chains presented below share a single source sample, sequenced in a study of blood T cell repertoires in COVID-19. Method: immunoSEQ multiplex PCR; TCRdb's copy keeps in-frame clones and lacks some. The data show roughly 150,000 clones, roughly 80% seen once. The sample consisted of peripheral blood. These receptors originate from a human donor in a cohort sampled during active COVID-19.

CDR3 loop: CASSPEWSQETQYF. The DNA for the CDR3 is TGTGCCAGCAGCCCAGAGTGGAGCCAAGAGACCCAGTACTTC. This chain uses TRBV7-2 with TRBJ2-5, with no clear D. Germline V lookup: CDR1 SGHTA, CDR2 FQGNSA. With 5 bases removed from V and 1 base from J, the gap between germline ends came to 11 bases. The CDR3 spans 14 residues.

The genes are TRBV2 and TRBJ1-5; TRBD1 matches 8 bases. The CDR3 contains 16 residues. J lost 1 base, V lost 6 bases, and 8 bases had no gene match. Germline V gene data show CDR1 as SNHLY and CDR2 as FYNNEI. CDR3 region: CASSSTGVESNQPQHF. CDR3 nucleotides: TGTGCCAGCAGCTCGACAGGGGTTGAGAGCAATCAGCCCCAGCATTTT. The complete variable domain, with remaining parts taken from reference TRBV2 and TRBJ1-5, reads EPEVTQTPSHQVTQMGQEVILRCVPISNHLYFYWYRQILGQKVEFLVSFYNNEISEKSEIFDDQFSVERPDGSNFTLKIRSTKLEDSAMYFCASSSTGVESNQPQHFGDGTRLSIL.

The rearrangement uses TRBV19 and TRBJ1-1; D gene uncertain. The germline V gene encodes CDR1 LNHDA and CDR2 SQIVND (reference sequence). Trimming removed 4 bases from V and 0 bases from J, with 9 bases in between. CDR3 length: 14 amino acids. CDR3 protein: CASSTRHVNTEAFF. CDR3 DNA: TGTGCCAGTAGTACCAGACACGTGAACACTGAAGCTTTCTTT.

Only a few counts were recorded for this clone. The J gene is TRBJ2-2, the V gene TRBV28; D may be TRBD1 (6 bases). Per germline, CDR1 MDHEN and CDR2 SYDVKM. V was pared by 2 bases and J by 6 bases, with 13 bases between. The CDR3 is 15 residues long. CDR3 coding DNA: TGTGCCAGCAGTTTAAACGGCAGGGGTTCCGGGGAGCTGTTTTTT. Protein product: CASSLNGRGSGELFF. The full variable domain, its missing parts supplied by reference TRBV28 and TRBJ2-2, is DVKVTQSSRYLVKRTGEKVFLECVQDMDHENMFWYRQDPGLGLRLIYFSYDVKMKEKGDIPEGYSVSREKKERFSLILESASTNQTSMYLCASSLNGRGSGELFFGEGSRLTVL.

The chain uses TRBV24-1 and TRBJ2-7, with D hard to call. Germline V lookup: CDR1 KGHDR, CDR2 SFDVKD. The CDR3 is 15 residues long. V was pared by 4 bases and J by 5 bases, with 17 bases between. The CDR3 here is CATSEGQRLFDEQYF. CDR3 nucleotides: TGTGCCACCAGTGAGGGTCAGAGACTTTTCGACGAGCAGTACTTC.

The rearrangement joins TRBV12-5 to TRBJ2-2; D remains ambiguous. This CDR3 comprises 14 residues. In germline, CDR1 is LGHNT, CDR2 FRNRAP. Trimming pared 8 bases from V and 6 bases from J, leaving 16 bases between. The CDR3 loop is CASKRSMESGELFF. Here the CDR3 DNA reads TGTGCTAGTAAGAGATCTATGGAGTCCGGGGAGCTGTTTTTT.

CDR3 protein: CASSRGPQGSYEQYF. CDR3 nucleotide sequence: TGTGCCAGCAGCCGAGGCCCACAGGGATCCTACGAGCAGTACTTC. V and J are TRBV9 and TRBJ2-7; possibly TRBD1 for D (6 bases). This CDR3 spans 15 amino acids. Germline values: CDR1 SGDLS, CDR2 YYNGEE. V lost 4 bases, J lost 1 base, and 15 bases lay in between.

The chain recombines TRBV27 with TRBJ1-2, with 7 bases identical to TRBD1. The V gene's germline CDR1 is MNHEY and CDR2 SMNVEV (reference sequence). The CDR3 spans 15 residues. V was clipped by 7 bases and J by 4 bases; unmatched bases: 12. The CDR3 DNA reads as TGTGCCAGCAAGGTCGAAGGGGGCGCCCGCTATGGCTACACCTTC. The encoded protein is CASKVEGGARYGYTF.

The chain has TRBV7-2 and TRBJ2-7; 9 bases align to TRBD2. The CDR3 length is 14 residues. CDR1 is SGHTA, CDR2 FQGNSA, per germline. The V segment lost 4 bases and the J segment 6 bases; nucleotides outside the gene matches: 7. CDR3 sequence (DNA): TGTGCCAGCAGCTATACTAGCGGGCCCCGCGAGCAGTACTTC. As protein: CASSYTSGPREQYF.

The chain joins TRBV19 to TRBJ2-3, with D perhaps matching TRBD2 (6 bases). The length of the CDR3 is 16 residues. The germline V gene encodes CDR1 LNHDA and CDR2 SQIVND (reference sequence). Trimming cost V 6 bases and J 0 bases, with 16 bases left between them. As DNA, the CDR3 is TGTGCCAGTAGCCCTCGGGGTAGCGGCAGCACAGATACGCAGTATTTT. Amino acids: CASSPRGSGSTDTQYF.

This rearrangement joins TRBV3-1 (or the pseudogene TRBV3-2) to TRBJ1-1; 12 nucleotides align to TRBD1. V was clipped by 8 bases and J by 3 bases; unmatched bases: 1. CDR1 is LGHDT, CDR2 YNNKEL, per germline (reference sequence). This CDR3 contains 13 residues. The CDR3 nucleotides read TGTGCCAGCGGGGACAGGGGGCACACTGAAGCTTTCTTT. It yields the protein CASGDRGHTEAFF.

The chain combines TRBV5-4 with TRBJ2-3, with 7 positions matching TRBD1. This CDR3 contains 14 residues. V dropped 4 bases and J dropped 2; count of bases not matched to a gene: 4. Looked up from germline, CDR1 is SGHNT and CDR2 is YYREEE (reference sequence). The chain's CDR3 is CASSPGQNTDTQYF. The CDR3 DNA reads TGTGCCAGCAGCCCGGGACAGAACACAGATACGCAGTATTTT.

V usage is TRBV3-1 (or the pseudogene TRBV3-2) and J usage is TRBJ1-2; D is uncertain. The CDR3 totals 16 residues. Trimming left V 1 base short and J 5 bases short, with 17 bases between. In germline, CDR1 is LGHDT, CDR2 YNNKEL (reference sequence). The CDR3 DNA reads TGTGCCAGCAGCCAAGCCTCGGGGAGTGGTTCATATGGCTACACCTTC. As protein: CASSQASGSGSYGYTF.

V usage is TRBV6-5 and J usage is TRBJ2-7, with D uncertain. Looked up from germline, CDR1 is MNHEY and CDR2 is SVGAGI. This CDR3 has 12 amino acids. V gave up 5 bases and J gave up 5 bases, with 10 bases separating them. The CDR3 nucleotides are TGTGCCAGCAGTCCCCCATCGGACGAGCAGTACTTC. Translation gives CASSPPSDEQYF.

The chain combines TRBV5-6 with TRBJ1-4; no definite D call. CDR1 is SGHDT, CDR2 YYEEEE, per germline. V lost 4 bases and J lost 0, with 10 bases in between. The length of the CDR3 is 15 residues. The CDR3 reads CASSVYSATNEKLFF. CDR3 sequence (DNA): TGTGCCAGCAGCGTGTACAGTGCAACTAATGAAAAACTGTTTTTT.

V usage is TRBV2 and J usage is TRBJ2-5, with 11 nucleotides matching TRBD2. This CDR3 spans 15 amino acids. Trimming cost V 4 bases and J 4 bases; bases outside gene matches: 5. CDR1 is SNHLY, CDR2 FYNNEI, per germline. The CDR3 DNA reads TGTGCCAGCAGTGGACTAGCGGGGTCGAGAGAGACCCAGTACTTC. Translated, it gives CASSGLAGSRETQYF.

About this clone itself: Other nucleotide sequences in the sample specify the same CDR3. The CDR3 DNA follows: TGTGCCAGCAGCGTAGGTCTAGCGGGGAACACAGATACGCAGTATTTT. Translated: CASSVGLAGNTDTQYF. The V call is TRBV9, the J call TRBJ2-3, with 9 positions matching TRBD2. The CDR3 consists of 16 residues. J lost 2 bases, V lost 0 bases, and 4 bases had no gene match. Per germline, CDR1 SGDLS and CDR2 YYNGEE.

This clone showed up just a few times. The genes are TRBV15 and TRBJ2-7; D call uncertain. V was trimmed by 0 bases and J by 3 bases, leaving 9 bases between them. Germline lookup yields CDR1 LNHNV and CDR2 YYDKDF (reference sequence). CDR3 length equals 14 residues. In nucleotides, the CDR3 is TGTGCCACCAGCAGAGATCGGGTAGGCTACGAGCAGTACTTC. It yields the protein CATSRDRVGYEQYF.

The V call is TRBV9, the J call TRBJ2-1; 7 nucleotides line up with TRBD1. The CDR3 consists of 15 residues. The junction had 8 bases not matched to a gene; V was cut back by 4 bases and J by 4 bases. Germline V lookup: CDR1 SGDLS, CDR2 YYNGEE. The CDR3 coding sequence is TGTGCCAGCAGCCCTACAGGGGTCTCATACAATGAGCAGTTCTTC. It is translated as CASSPTGVSYNEQFF. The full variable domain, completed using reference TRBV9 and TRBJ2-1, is DSGVTQTPKHLITATGQRVTLRCSPRSGDLSVYWYQQSLDQGLQFLIQYYNGEERAKGNILERFSAQQFPDLHSELNLSSLELGDSALYFCASSPTGVSYNEQFFGPGTRLTVL.

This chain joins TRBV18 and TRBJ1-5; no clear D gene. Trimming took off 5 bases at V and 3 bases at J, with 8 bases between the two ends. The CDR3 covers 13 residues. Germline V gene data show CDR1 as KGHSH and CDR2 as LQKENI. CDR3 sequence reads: CASSLQANQPQHF. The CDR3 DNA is TGTGCCAGCTCATTGCAGGCCAATCAGCCCCAGCATTTT.

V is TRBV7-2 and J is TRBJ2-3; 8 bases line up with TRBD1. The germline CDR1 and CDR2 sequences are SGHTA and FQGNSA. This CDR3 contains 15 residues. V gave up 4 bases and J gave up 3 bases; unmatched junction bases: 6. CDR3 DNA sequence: TGTGCCAGCAGCTCGCGACAGGGGTGGACAGATACGCAGTATTTT. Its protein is CASSSRQGWTDTQYF. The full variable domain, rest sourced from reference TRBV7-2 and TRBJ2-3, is GAGVSQSPSNKVTEKGKDVELRCDPISGHTALYWYRQSLGQGLEFLIYFQGNSAPDKSGLPSDRFSAERTGGSVSTLTIQRTQQEDSAVYLCASSSRQGWTDTQYFGPGTRLTVL.

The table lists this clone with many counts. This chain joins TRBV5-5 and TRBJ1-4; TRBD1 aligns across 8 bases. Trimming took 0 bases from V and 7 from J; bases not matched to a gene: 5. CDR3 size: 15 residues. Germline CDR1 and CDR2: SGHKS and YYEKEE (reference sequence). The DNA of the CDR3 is TGTGCCAGCAGCTTGGGGCCGACAGGGGCTGAAAAACTGTTTTTT. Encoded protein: CASSLGPTGAEKLFF.

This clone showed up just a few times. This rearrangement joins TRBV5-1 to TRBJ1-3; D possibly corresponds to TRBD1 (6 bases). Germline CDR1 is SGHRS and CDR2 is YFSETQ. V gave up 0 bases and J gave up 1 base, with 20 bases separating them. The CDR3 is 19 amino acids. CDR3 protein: CASSLGGGPGAPSGNTIYF. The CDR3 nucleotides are TGCGCCAGCAGCTTGGGGGGCGGTCCAGGGGCGCCGTCTGGAAACACCATATATTTT.

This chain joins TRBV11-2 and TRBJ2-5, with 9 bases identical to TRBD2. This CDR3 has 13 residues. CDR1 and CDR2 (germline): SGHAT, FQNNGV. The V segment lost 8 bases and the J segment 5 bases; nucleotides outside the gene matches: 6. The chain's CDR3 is CASASGVVETQYF. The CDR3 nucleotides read TGTGCCAGCGCTAGCGGGGTCGTGGAGACCCAGTACTTC.

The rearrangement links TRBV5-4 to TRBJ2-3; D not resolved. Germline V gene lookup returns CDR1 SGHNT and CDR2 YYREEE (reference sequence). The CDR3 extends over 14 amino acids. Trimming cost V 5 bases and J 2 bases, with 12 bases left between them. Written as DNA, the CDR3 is TGTGCCAGCAGGTCGGAGCCCGTCACAGATACGCAGTATTTT. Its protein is CASRSEPVTDTQYF.

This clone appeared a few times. This CDR3 reads CASTSQGTNSPLHF. Here the CDR3 DNA reads TGCGCCAGCACCTCTCAGGGGACTAATTCACCCCTCCACTTT. The chain recombines TRBV5-1 with TRBJ1-6; D perhaps matches TRBD1 (6 bases). The CDR3 sequence is 14 residues long. Germline V CDR1 and CDR2: SGHRS, YFSETQ. V was trimmed by 6 bases and J by 6 bases, leaving 13 bases between them. Full variable domain (outside the CDR3, taken from reference TRBV5-1 and TRBJ1-6): KAGVTQTPRYLIKTRGQQVTLSCSPISGHRSVSWYQQTPGQGLQFLFEYFSETQRNKGNFPGRFSGRQFSNSRSEMNVSTLELGDSALYLCASTSQGTNSPLHFGNGTRLTVT.

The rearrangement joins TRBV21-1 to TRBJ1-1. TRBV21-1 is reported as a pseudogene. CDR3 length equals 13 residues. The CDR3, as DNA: TGTGCCAGCGGGCGGGGACTCTACACTGAAGCTTTCTTT. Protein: CASGRGLYTEAFF.

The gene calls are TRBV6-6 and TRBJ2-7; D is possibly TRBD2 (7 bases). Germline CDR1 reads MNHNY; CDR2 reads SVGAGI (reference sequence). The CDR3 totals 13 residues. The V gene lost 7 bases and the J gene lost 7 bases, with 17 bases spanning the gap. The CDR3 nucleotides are TGTGCCAGCACCCCCGGGGGAGGGGGGGAGCAGTACTTC. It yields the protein CASTPGGGGEQYF.

The CDR3 coding sequence is TGTGCCAGCACCCTCGGAATGGGGGCAGGGGGTCAGCCCCAGCATTTT. This gives the protein CASTLGMGAGGQPQHF. The gene calls are TRBV5-6 and TRBJ1-5; 7 nucleotides line up with TRBD1. J was trimmed by 6 bases and V by 6 bases; bases with no gene match: 15. Germline V gives CDR1 SGHDT, CDR2 YYEEEE. The CDR3 extends over 16 amino acids.